This T cell receptor (beta chain) was profiled in a study of cytomegalovirus exposure and HLA in healthy donors. The PCR contained 60 Vbeta and 13 Jbeta primers. Profiled with immunoSEQ multiplex PCR; TCRdb holds only in-frame clones, not every one. The profile shows roughly 180,000 clones, around 74% of them singletons. Per the germline V gene, CDR1 is SGHRS and CDR2 is YFSETQ. The CDR3 sequence is 15 residues long. V gave up 0 bases and J gave up 4 bases, with 13 bases separating them. The source is a male donor in good health and CMV-seronegative. The sequenced material came from PBMCs. The chain couples TRBV5-1 to TRBJ1-1; D not certain. The CDR3 DNA follows: TGCGCCAGCAGCTTGGGCCCCCTTGGCGGCACTGAAGCTTTCTTT. It yields the protein CASSLGPLGGTEAFF.